A single sample gave rise to the 7 T cell receptor beta chains below, sequenced in a study of CD8 T cells in ankylosing spondylitis. No antigen is known for these receptors. Study-wide points: There was a TCR beta motif, made of fewer than 10 highly homologous variants, that appeared characteristic of ankylosing spondylitis blood.

Each CDR3 protein is one row after TCRdb ran MiXCR on the 5' RACE reads. Among hundreds of thousands of distinct CDR3 sequences listed, over 9.5% were seen once. Sequenced: blood, either unsorted or a sorted T cell fraction (not recorded which). The receptors here all came from a male donor with ankylosing spondylitis.

This rearrangement joins TRBV3-1 to TRBJ1-1; no clear D gene. Trimming stripped 0 bases from V and 6 bases from J, with 20 bases between. This CDR3 spans 17 amino acids. CDR1 is LGHDT and CDR2 is YNNKEL in the germline V gene (reference sequence). In DNA, the CDR3 is TGTGCCAGCAGCCAAGATGGAGGGAGGGTTTATGATTCTGAAGCTTTCTTT. Translated, it gives CASSQDGGRVYDSEAFF.

This clonotype was counted ten times or more. J is TRBJ2-1 and V is TRBV29-1; 7 bases map to TRBD1. The germline gives CDR1 SQVTM, CDR2 ANQGSEA. The CDR3 has 16 residues. J was trimmed by 6 bases and V by 1 base; bases with no gene match: 12. As DNA, the CDR3 is TGCAGCGTTGAAGGTCAAGGTGACAGGGTTGGCAATGAGCAGTTCTTC. Translating gives CSVEGQGDRVGNEQFF.

The chain recombines TRBV7-9 with TRBJ1-1; no reliable D call. V gave up 0 bases and J gave up 8 bases, with 13 bases separating them. Germline lookup yields CDR1 SEHNR and CDR2 FQNEAQ (reference sequence). This CDR3 has 14 amino acids. DNA for the CDR3: TGTGCCAGCAGCTTAGCTCGTTCTCCACCCGAAGCTTTCTTT. Its protein product is CASSLARSPPEAFF.

DNA of the CDR3: TGTGCCAGCTCACCACTTCCAGGGCCTGGGGCCAACGTCCTGACTTTC. Encoded protein: CASSPLPGPGANVLTF. The gene calls are TRBV18 and TRBJ2-6; a weak D match, TRBD1 (5 bases). CDR3 size: 16 residues. V was shortened by 1 base and J by 2 bases, with 9 bases between the two germline ends. Looked up from germline, CDR1 is KGHSH and CDR2 is LQKENI.

This rearrangement joins TRBV5-6 to TRBJ2-3; D remains ambiguous. CDR1 is SGHDT, CDR2 YYEEEE, per germline. Trimming cost V 2 bases and J 0 bases, with 22 bases left between them. The CDR3 totals 19 residues. CDR3 DNA: TGTGCCAGCAGCTTTTCCCAGGTATTCCACTTCGCTAGCACAGATACGCAGTATTTT. Protein product: CASSFSQVFHFASTDTQYF.

This clonotype was found a few times. The chain carries TRBV2 and TRBJ1-4, with TRBD1 as a possible D gene (6 bases). V lost 7 bases, J lost 8 bases, and 17 bases lay in between. CDR1 and CDR2 from the germline V gene are SNHLY and FYNNEI. The CDR3 covers 14 residues. The CDR3 coding sequence is TGTGCCAGCACTCGCCGCGGGGGGGGCGAAAAACTGTTTTTT. Translating gives CASTRRGGGEKLFF.

The CDR3 loop reads CSANLYQETQYF. For the CDR3, the DNA is TGCAGTGCCAACCTGTACCAAGAGACCCAGTACTTC. The chain employs TRBV20-1 and TRBJ2-5; unclear D gene. V lost 6 bases to trimming and J lost 0 bases, with 8 bases between them. This CDR3 is 12 amino acids long. Germline V gene lookup returns CDR1 DFQATT and CDR2 SNEGSKA (reference sequence).